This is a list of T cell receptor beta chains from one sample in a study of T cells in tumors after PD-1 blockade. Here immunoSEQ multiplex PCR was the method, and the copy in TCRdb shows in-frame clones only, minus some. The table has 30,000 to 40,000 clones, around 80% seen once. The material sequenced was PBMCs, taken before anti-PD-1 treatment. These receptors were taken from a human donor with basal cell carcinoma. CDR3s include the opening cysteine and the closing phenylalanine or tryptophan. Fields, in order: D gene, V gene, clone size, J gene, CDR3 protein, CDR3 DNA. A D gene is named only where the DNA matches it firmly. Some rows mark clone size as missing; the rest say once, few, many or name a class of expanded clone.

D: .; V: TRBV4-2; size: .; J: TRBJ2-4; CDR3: CASSPYGPLGDIQYF; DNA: TGTGCCAGCAGCCCCTACGGACCGCTGGGGGACATTCAGTACTTC
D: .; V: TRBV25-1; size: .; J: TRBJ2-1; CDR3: CASSEPKDRDNEQFF; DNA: TGTGCCAGCAGTGAACCGAAAGACAGAGACAATGAGCAGTTCTTC
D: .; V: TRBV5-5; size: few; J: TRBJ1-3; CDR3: CASSLEPHSGNTIYF; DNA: TGTGCCAGCAGCTTGGAGCCTCACTCTGGAAACACCATATATTTT
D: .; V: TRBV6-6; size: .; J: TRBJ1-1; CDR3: CASGGGREAFF; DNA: TGTGCCAGCGGAGGGGGGCGGGAAGCTTTCTTT
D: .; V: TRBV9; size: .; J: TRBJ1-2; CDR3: CASSNDGVRGYTF; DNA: TGTGCCAGCAGCAACGACGGGGTTCGTGGCTACACCTTC
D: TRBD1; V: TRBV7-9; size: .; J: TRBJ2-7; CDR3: CASSLFLTGIHEQYF; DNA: TGTGCCAGCAGCTTATTTTTGACAGGGATCCACGAGCAGTACTTC
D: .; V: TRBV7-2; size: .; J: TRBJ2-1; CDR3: CASSFPEGEAEQFF; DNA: TGTGCCAGCAGCTTCCCCGAGGGGGAGGCTGAGCAGTTCTTC
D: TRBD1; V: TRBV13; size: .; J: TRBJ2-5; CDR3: CASSLAGTGLRLETQYF; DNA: TGTGCCAGCAGCTTAGCCGGGACAGGGTTGCGTTTAGAGACCCAGTACTTC
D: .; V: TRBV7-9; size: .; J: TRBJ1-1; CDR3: CASSPWTVNTEAFF; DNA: TGTGCCAGCAGCCCATGGACGGTGAACACTGAAGCTTTCTTT
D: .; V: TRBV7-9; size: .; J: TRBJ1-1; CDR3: CASSLGTSGRMNTEAFF; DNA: TGTGCCAGCAGCTTAGGTACGTCGGGGCGGATGAACACTGAAGCTTTCTTT
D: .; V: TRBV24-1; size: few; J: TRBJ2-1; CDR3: CATSDLIYNEQFF; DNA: TGTGCCACCAGTGATTTGATCTACAATGAGCAGTTCTTC
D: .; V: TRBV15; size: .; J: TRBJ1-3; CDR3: CATSKGEAGDTIYF; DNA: TGTGCCACCAGCAAGGGGGAAGCGGGGGACACCATATATTTT
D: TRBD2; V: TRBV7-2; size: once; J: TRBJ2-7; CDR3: CASSSSGGSYEQYF; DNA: TGTGCCAGCAGCTCTAGCGGGGGGTCCTACGAGCAGTACTTC
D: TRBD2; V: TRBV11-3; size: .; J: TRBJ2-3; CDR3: CASSSLAGDRDTQYF; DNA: TGTGCCAGCAGCTCGCTAGCGGGAGATAGAGATACGCAGTATTTT
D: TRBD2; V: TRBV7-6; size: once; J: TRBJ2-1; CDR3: CASSSSSGSGAEQFF; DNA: TGTGCCAGCAGCTCATCTAGCGGGAGTGGGGCTGAGCAGTTCTTC
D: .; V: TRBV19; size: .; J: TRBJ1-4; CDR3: CASSIPTLEKLFF; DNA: TGTGCCAGTAGTATCCCTACCCTTGAAAAACTGTTTTTT
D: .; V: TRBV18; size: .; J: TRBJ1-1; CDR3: CASSPAIMNTEAFF; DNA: TGTGCCAGCTCACCGGCGATAATGAACACTGAAGCTTTCTTT
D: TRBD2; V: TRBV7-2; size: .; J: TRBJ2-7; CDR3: CASSPSGATYEQYF; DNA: TGTGCCAGCAGCCCCAGCGGGGCCACCTACGAGCAGTACTTC
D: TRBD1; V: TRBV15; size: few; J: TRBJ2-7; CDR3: CATSLGTGSYEQYF; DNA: TGTGCCACCTCGTTGGGGACAGGATCCTACGAGCAGTACTTC
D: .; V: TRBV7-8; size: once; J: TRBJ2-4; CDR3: CASSLPSGGGAKNIQYF; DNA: TGTGCCAGCAGCTTGCCTAGCGGAGGGGGGGCCAAAAACATTCAGTACTTC
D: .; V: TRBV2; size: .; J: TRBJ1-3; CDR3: CASSDRLHSGNTIYF; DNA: TGTGCCAGCAGTGACAGGTTGCACTCTGGAAACACCATATATTTT
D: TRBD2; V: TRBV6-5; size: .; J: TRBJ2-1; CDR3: CAINSGNYNEQFF; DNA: TGTGCCATTAATAGCGGGAATTACAATGAGCAGTTCTTC
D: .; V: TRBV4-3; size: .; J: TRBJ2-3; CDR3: CASSQLAAADTQYF; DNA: TGCGCCAGCAGCCAATTGGCGGCGGCAGATACGCAGTATTTT
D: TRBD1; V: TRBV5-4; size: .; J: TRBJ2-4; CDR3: CASSAKGAVAKNIQYF; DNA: TGTGCCAGCAGCGCCAAGGGGGCAGTAGCCAAAAACATTCAGTACTTC
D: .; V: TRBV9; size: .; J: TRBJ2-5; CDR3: CASIRGGVGKTQYF; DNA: TGTGCCAGCATTAGGGGGGGAGTCGGGAAGACCCAGTACTTC
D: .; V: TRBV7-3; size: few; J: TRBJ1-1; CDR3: CASSFEGFTEAFF; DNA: TGTGCCAGCAGCTTTGAGGGATTCACTGAAGCTTTCTTT
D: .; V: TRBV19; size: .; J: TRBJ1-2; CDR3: CASSRGRHYGYTF; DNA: TGTGCCAGTAGTAGAGGACGGCATTATGGCTACACCTTC
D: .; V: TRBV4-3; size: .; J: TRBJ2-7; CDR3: CASSLRTGYEQYF; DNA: TGCGCCAGCAGCCTCAGGACTGGCTACGAGCAGTACTTC
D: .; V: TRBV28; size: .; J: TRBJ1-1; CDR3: CASSFRRGWAEAFF; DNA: TGTGCCAGCAGTTTCAGAAGGGGATGGGCTGAAGCTTTCTTT